The text below deals with one T cell receptor beta chain. Its specific antigen is unknown. No base quality values were provided; no much bigger clone lies one nucleotide off. Including the terminal cysteine and phenylalanine, the CDR3 comprises 13 residues. Only CDR3 DNA remains: 39 bases, in frame from the first base. V is trimmed back by 8 bases and J by 7 bases, and the junction contains 8 bases that no gene match accounts for. CDR1 and CDR2 are read off the germline V gene (reference sequence) as LNHDA and SQIVND. The listed sequencing device is Illumina HiSeq 1500. TCRdb redid the processing of the public reads, applying fastp at Q25 and MiXCR, and retained in-frame beta chains. Each CDR3 protein gets just one entry, which takes the most common genes and DNA from the rows behind it. Within this sample are 100,000 or so distinct CDR3 sequences, with around 45% of them counted one time only. The ten largest make up about two thirds of the sample.

The sample originates from a study of T cell repertoires in cytomegalovirus infection (dated by TCRdb to between 2018 and 2021). Notes on the research overall: Peptide stimulations targeted recently identified HLA-C-restricted CMV epitopes, whose presentation resists viral immunomodulation, together with well-studied HLA-B-restricted epitopes. Donor HLA type was relevant to the analysis, because carriage of CMV infection together with the matching HLA type was indicated by public TCR beta signatures.

What the study reported, not specific to this receptor: In both this cohort and an independent roughly 350-donor cohort, the cumulative frequency of public TCR beta family members distinguished carriers of CMV infection plus the relevant HLA type. In the ex vivo response, HLA-C-restricted CMV-specific TCR beta clonotypes were dominant, and in two of eight donors the single most frequent clonotype came from this HLA-C-restricted group.

Sample treatment or condition, as interpreted from the label and publication: in vitro stimulation with specific CMV peptide epitopes to enrich CMV-specific T cells. The rearranged chain carries TRBV19 and TRBJ1-1, and 9 bases in between align with TRBD1. The clonotype comes from a human donor in good health (CMV status not recorded). Some clones in this sample may be carry-over from other donors' samples. Here the sequenced sample was CD8+ T cells from cultured PBMCs, taken from culture after CMV antigen stimulation. The CDR3 protein: CASGLGQGFEAFF. The nucleotide sequence reads TGTGCCAGTGGTTTGGGACAGGGATTTGAAGCTTTCTTT.